This T cell receptor (beta chain) was profiled in a study of blood T cell repertoires in COVID-19. Overall study context: Whether acute or convalescent, the COVID-19 samples came from the United States, Italy and Spain. Sample material is recorded as cDNA or gDNA derived from T cells, B-cell-depleted T cells, or PBMCs.

The assay was immunoSEQ multiplex PCR, and TCRdb's table has in-frame clones only and misses some. The data hold around 40,000 clones, with approximately 94% observed a single time. This clone was observed once. V was clipped by 0 bases and J by 5 bases; unmatched bases: 4. The CDR3 runs to 15 residues. Germline assignment: CDR1 LNHNV and CDR2 YYDKDF (reference sequence). The chain has TRBV15 and TRBJ2-7; 10 nucleotides align to TRBD1. Sequencing used peripheral blood. This TCR was sampled from a human donor with active COVID-19. The donor label of this sample is uncertain. The CDR3 DNA reads TGTGCCACCAGCAGAGAGGGGGACAGGGGCCACGAGCAGTACTTC. Translating gives CATSREGDRGHEQYF.